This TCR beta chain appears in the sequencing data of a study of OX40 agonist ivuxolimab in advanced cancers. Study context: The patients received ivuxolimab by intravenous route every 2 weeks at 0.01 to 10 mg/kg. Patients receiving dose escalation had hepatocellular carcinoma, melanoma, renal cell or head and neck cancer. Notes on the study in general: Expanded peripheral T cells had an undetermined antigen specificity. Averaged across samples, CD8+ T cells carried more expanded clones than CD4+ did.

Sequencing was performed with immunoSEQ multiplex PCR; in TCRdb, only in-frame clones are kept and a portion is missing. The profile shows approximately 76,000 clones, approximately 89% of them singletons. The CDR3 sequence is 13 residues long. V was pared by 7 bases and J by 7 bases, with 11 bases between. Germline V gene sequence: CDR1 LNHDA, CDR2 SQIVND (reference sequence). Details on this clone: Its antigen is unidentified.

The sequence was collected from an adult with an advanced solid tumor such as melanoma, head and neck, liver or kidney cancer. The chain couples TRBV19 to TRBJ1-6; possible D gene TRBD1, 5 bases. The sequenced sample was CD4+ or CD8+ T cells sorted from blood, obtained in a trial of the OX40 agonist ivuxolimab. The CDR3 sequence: CASTGTENSPLHF. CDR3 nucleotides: TGTGCCAGTACAGGGACTGAAAATTCACCCCTCCACTTT.